This paragraph covers one T cell receptor beta chain sequence. The ends lost 9 bases at V and 7 bases at J; junction bases unmatched: 9. Germline V gives CDR1 ENHRY, CDR2 SYGVKD. CDR3 length: 14 amino acids. The sample belongs to a study of T cell changes during pregnancy in multiple sclerosis. Sequenced by immunoSEQ multiplex PCR; TCRdb stores in-frame clones only, minus some. The table lists 55,000 to 70,000 clones, 93% of them singletons. Here the sequenced sample was CD4+ T cells from peripheral blood mononuclear cells, taken before pregnancy. The V gene is TRBV10-3, the J gene TRBJ2-1; the match to TRBD1 covers 10 bases. This clonotype was sampled from a female donor with multiple sclerosis, enrolled in a pregnancy study. The CDR3 DNA reads as TGTGCCATTTCGGGACAGGGGATGTCGAATGAGCAGTTCTTC. Protein sequence: CAISGQGMSNEQFF.